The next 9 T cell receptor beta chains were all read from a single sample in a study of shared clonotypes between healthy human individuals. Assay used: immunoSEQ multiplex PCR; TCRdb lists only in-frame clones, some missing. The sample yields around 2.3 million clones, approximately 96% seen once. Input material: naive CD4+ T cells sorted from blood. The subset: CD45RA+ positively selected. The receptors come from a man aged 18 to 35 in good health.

The CDR3 DNA reads as TGTGCCAGCGGAGCAGGGACCCTATATACTGAAGCTTTCTTT. Its translation: CASGAGTLYTEAFF. The V gene is TRBV6-1, the J gene TRBJ1-1; D possibly corresponds to TRBD1 (5 bases). The CDR3 extends over 14 amino acids. The germline gives CDR1 MNHNS, CDR2 SASEGT. V lost 8 bases and J lost 5, with 18 bases in between.

The CDR3 nucleotides are TGTGCCAGCTCACCATACGGACAGGGGCAAGAGACCCAGTACTTC. It yields the protein CASSPYGQGQETQYF. The chain has TRBV18 and TRBJ2-5; 9 bases map to TRBD1. Germline V gene data show CDR1 as KGHSH and CDR2 as LQKENI. This CDR3 contains 15 residues. The junction had 3 bases not matched to a gene; V was cut back by 2 bases and J by 2 bases.

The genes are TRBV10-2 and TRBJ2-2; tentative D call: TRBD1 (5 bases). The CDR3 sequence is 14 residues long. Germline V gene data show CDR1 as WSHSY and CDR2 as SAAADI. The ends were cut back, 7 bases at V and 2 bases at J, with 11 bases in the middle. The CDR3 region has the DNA TGCGCCAGCAACGCCAGGGAAAACACCGGGGAGCTGTTTTTT. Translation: CASNARENTGELFF.

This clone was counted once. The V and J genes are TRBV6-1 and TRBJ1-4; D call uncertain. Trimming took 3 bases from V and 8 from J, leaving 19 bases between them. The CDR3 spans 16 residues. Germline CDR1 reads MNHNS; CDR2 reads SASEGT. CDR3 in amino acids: CASSDGVALRGEKLFF. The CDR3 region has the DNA TGTGCCAGCAGTGACGGCGTGGCGTTAAGAGGGGAAAAACTGTTTTTT.

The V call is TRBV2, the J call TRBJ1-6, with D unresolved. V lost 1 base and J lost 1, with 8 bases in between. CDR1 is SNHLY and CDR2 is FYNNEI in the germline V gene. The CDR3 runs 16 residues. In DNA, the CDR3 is TGTGCCAGCAGTGAAGATTCGGGTTCCTATAATTCACCCCTCCACTTT. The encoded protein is CASSEDSGSYNSPLHF.

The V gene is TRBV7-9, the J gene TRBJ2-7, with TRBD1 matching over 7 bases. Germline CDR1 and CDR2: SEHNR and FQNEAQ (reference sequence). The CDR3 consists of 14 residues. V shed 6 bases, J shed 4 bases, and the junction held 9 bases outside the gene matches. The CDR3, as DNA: TGTGCCAGCAGATCACCCCAGACAGGGTACGAGCAGTACTTC. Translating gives CASRSPQTGYEQYF.

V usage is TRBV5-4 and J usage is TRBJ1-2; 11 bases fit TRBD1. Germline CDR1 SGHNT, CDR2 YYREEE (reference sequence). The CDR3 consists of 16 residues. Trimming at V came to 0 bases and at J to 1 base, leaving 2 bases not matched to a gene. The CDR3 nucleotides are TGTGCCAGCAGCTTGGGAGGGACAGGGGGTAACTATGGCTACACCTTC. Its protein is CASSLGGTGGNYGYTF.

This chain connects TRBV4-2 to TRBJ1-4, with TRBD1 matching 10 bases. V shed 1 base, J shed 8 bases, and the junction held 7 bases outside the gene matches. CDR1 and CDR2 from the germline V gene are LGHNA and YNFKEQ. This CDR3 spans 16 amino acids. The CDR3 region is CASSQVAGTGEEKLFF. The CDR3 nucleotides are TGTGCCAGCAGCCAAGTGGCCGGGACAGGGGAAGAAAAACTGTTTTTT.

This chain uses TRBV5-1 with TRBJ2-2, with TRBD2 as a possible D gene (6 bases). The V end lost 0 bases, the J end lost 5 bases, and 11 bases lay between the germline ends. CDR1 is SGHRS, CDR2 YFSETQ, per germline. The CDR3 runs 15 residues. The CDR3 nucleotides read TGCGCCAGCAGCTTGGGTCTAGGAGGGACCGGGGAGCTGTTTTTT. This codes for CASSLGLGGTGELFF.